The following is a TCR beta chain sequence with its context. Germline CDR1 is MNHEY and CDR2 is SVGAGI. The CDR3 totals 15 residues. The V gene end was trimmed by 2 bases and the J gene end by 4 bases; junction bases not matched to a gene: 5. A v3.0 immunoSEQ assay was performed at survey level. Generated by immunoSEQ multiplex PCR, the TCRdb table keeps only in-frame clones and is missing some. The sample shows around 31,000 clones, 80% to 90% of them seen only once. Cryopreserved PBMC numbered about 1-10 million per sample before DNA extraction. This entry is derived from a study of long-term antiretroviral therapy in people with HIV.

This material consisted of unsorted PBMCs, taken 0.8 years before starting antiretroviral therapy. The clonotype originates from a man aged 18 to 30 with HIV. The chain links TRBV6-5 to TRBJ2-7; 10 bases map to TRBD1. CDR3 bases: TGTGCCAGCAGTTACCGGGACAGGGGAGTATACGAGCAGTACTTC. Translation gives CASSYRDRGVYEQYF.